This T cell receptor beta chain stems from a study of blood T cells in healthy people across ages. The second PCR ran about 6 to 12 cycles with a sample-barcoded 5' primer and J-beta primers. Each cDNA molecule carried a tag from a template-switch adaptor that contained 12 random nucleotides. TCRdb re-called the 5' RACE reads through MiXCR, storing one row per CDR3 protein. Of 1.5 million or so distinct CDR3 sequences in the sample, about 40% were seen once. V lost 1 base, J lost 1 base, and 20 bases lay in between. The germline gives CDR1 MGHRA, CDR2 YSYEKL. The CDR3 covers 18 residues. Each donor supplied ten milliliters of peripheral blood.

Sequenced input: blood. This chain connects TRBV4-1 to TRBJ2-7; a possible D gene is TRBD2 (6 bases). The receptor's source is a woman in her late teens or twenties in good health. CDR3: CASSQAQATRALSYEQYF. The DNA for the CDR3 is TGCGCCAGCAGCCAAGCCCAAGCGACTAGGGCGTTATCCTACGAGCAGTACTTC.